This TCR beta chain was captured in a study of spatial heterogeneity in lung cancer. With V trimmed by 6 bases and J by 4 bases, 8 bases remained unmatched. Germline CDR1 is LGHDT and CDR2 is YNNKEL (reference sequence). The CDR3 length is 16 residues. TCRdb called the 5' RACE reads again in MiXCR, with one record for every CDR3 protein. The repertoire consists of fewer than 20,000 distinct CDR3 sequences, with about 7.5% occurring once and the leading ten covering 20% to 25%. Sample time point: sample taken at primary tumor resection. Study results and caveats: Mutation counts in tumors were tracked by counts of expanded intratumoral alpha and beta TCRs.

This clonotype was counted many times. No antigen is known for it. Sequencing was performed on lung tumor tissue, taken at surgery. The chain recombines TRBV3-1 with TRBJ2-6; 8 positions agree with TRBD2. This receptor was obtained from a male donor with early-stage non-small cell lung cancer. CDR3 region: CASRQAGGRGANVLTF. The DNA for the CDR3 is TGTGCCAGCAGACAGGCGGGGGGACGGGGGGCCAACGTCCTGACTTTC.